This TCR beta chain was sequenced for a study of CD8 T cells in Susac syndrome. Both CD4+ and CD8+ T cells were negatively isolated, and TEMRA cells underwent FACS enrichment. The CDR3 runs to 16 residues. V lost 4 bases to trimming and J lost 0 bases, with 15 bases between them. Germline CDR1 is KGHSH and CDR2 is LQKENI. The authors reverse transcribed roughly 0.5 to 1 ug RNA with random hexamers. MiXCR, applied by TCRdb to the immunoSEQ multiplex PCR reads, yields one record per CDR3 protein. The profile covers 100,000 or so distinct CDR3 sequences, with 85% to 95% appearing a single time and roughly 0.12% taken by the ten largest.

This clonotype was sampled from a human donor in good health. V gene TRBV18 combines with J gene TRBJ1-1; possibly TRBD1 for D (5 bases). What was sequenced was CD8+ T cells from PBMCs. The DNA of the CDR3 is TGTGCCAGCTCACAGTCAGGGATCAATTTGAACACTGAAGCTTTCTTT. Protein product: CASSQSGINLNTEAFF. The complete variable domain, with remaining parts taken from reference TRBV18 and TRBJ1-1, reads NAGVMQNPRHLVRRRGQEARLRCSPMKGHSHVYWYRQLPEEGLKFMVYLQKENIIDESGMPKERFSAEFPKEGPSILRIQQVVRGDSAAYFCASSQSGINLNTEAFFGQGTRLTVV.